This T cell receptor (beta chain) derives from a study of T cells expressing NK-cell markers. TCRdb reworked the 5' RACE reads into one entry per CDR3 protein, no DNA. The sample table includes over 250,000 distinct CDR3 sequences. With respect to this clonotype: What it recognizes is unknown.

Study conclusions and caveats: The dominant NKG2C+ clonotypes represented about 1.0-8% of CD8+ T cells in six donors.

This CDR3 is built from 14 residues. Looked up from germline, CDR1 is SGHNT and CDR2 is YYREEE (reference sequence). The sequence was obtained from a woman aged 18-70 years in good health. V usage is TRBV5-4 and J usage is TRBJ1-6; TCRdb's D call of TRBD1 is untestable without DNA. Sequencing was done on a sample of blood T cells: a sorted CD56 or NKG2C T cell subset, CD4+ or CD8+ T cells, or bulk PBMC T cells (not recorded which). CDR3 residues: CASSLVGTNSPLHF. Using reference TRBV5-4 and TRBJ1-6 for the parts outside the CDR3, the full variable domain is ETGVTQSPTHLIKTRGQQVTLRCSSQSGHNTVSWYQQALGQGPQFIFQYYREEENGRGNFPPRFSGLQFPNYSSELNVNALELDDSALYLCASSLVGTNSPLHFGNGTRLTVT.